This TCR beta chain was sequenced for a study of blood T cell repertoires in COVID-19. Overall study: From T cells, B-cell-depleted T cells, or PBMCs came the material, which was cDNA or gDNA.

The V gene's germline CDR1 is MNHEY and CDR2 SMNVEV (reference sequence). The CDR3 runs 15 residues. The V gene end was trimmed by 8 bases and the J gene end by 4 bases; junction bases not matched to a gene: 9. Measured with immunoSEQ multiplex PCR; TCRdb has only the in-frame clones, and not every one. The sample comprises tens of thousands of clones, 65% to 90% of which are singletons, and about 10% rests with the top ten. The sequenced sample consisted of peripheral blood. The clonotype was recovered from a man aged 50 to 59 with COVID-19, enrolled during active disease. V gene TRBV27 combines with J gene TRBJ2-7, with 12 bases aligning to TRBD2. Written as DNA, the CDR3 is TGTGCCAGCGCAATGTGGACTAGCGGGACATACGAGCAGTACTTC. This encodes CASAMWTSGTYEQYF.